Following are 24 T cell receptor beta chains from one sample sequenced in a study of blood T cell repertoires in COVID-19. Here immunoSEQ multiplex PCR was the method, and the copy in TCRdb shows in-frame clones only, minus some. The sample includes over 150,000 clones, under 85% seen only once; the top ten take 0.63%. Material for sequencing was peripheral blood. The receptors stem from a man aged 55 to 70 with COVID-19, enrolled during active disease.

The V gene is TRBV5-1, the J gene TRBJ1-6, with 7 positions matching TRBD1. V lost 4 bases to trimming and J lost 7 bases; unmatched junction nucleotides: 8. The CDR3 sequence is 15 residues long. Germline CDR1 is SGHRS and CDR2 is YFSETQ. In nucleotides, the CDR3 is TGCGCCAGCAGCCCTGCCGGGACAGTGAATTCACCCCTCCACTTT. As protein: CASSPAGTVNSPLHF.

V is TRBV2 and J is TRBJ1-1; 10 bases align to TRBD1. The CDR3 is made up of 14 amino acids. The V gene end was trimmed by 8 bases and the J gene end by 11 bases; junction bases not matched to a gene: 14. CDR1 is SNHLY and CDR2 is FYNNEI in the germline V gene. CDR3 region: CASWETGGMMKAFF. CDR3 bases: TGTGCCAGCTGGGAGACAGGGGGCATGATGAAGGCTTTCTTT.

The rearrangement joins TRBV11-1 to TRBJ1-1; no reliable D call. V lost 4 bases, J lost 4 bases, and 19 bases lay in between. The germline V gene has CDR1 SGHAT and CDR2 FQDESV (reference sequence). The CDR3 has 16 residues. The CDR3 coding sequence is TGTGCCAGCAGCTGGGCCGCGGGGTTGGTAAGCACTGAAGCTTTCTTT. It encodes CASSWAAGLVSTEAFF.

The V gene is TRBV10-3, the J gene TRBJ2-7, with D possibly being TRBD2 (6 bases). CDR1 and CDR2 from the germline V gene are ENHRY and SYGVKD. The CDR3 has 14 amino acids. The V and J ends lost 8 bases and 2 bases respectively, with 16 bases between them. CDR3 in amino acids: CAISIRDSPYEQYF. CDR3 sequence (DNA): TGTGCCATCTCGATCCGGGACTCGCCCTACGAGCAGTACTTC.

This clone came up once. This rearrangement joins TRBV5-1 to TRBJ1-1; D may be TRBD1 (6 bases). Germline V gene data show CDR1 as SGHRS and CDR2 as YFSETQ. The CDR3 covers 13 residues. Between the trimmed V and J ends, which lost 1 base and 4 bases, there was a span of 8 bases. CDR3 sequence reads: CASSLQGSTEAFF. DNA for the CDR3: TGCGCCAGCAGCTTGCAGGGGTCCACTGAAGCTTTCTTT.

This chain uses TRBV28 with TRBJ1-1; tentatively, D is TRBD1 (6 bases). The V gene's germline CDR1 is MDHEN and CDR2 SYDVKM. The V and J ends lost 5 bases and 4 bases respectively, with 17 bases between them. The CDR3 has 15 residues. The CDR3 loop is CASSPFGAGVTEAFF. In DNA form, the CDR3 reads TGTGCCAGCAGTCCGTTCGGGGCAGGGGTCACTGAAGCTTTCTTT.

This chain connects TRBV5-1 to TRBJ1-1, with 7 bases lining up with TRBD1. Trimming cost V 4 bases and J 1 base; bases outside gene matches: 4. CDR3 length: 14 amino acids. CDR1 is SGHRS and CDR2 is YFSETQ in the germline V gene. The CDR3 loop reads CASSPTGENTEAFF. In nucleotides, the CDR3 is TGCGCCAGCAGCCCCACAGGGGAGAACACTGAAGCTTTCTTT.

CDR3 loop: CATSASRTSGFLSYNEQFF. DNA for the CDR3: TGTGCCACCAGTGCTTCCAGGACTAGCGGATTTCTCTCCTACAATGAGCAGTTCTTC. This chain uses TRBV24-1 with TRBJ2-1; 10 bases agree with TRBD2. The CDR3 is 19 residues long. From germline, CDR1 is KGHDR and CDR2 SFDVKD. V gave up 5 bases and J gave up 0 bases; unmatched junction bases: 12.

The V call is TRBV11-2, the J call TRBJ1-3; TRBD1 is a possible D gene (6 bases). V was shortened by 3 bases and J by 0 bases, with 12 bases between the two germline ends. This CDR3 is built from 16 residues. The germline CDR1 and CDR2 sequences are SGHAT and FQNNGV. The CDR3 here is CASSLGAIDSGNTIYF. As DNA, the CDR3 is TGTGCCAGCAGCTTGGGGGCGATTGACTCTGGAAACACCATATATTTT.

This sequence joins TRBV1 and TRBJ2-1; TRBD1 is the table's D call, not checked against the DNA. TRBV1 is a pseudogene locus. CDR3 length: 18 residues. Written as DNA, the CDR3 is TGCACCAGCAGCCAACCTCCTGCAGGACAGGCATCCTACAATGAGCAGTTCTTC. Translating it yields CTSSQPPAGQASYNEQFF.

The chain employs TRBV6-5 and TRBJ2-1; 7 positions match TRBD1. V gave up 6 bases and J gave up 4 bases; unmatched junction bases: 3. The CDR3 totals 13 residues. Looked up from germline, CDR1 is MNHEY and CDR2 is SVGAGI. The CDR3 DNA is TGTGCCAGCAGGCCGGACAGGTACAATGAGCAGTTCTTC. Residues: CASRPDRYNEQFF.

The CDR3 loop is CSASGGSYEQYF. CDR3 nucleotide sequence: TGCAGCGCCTCGGGGGGGAGCTACGAGCAGTACTTC. The chain has TRBV29-1 and TRBJ2-7, with 8 bases matching TRBD2. This CDR3 has 12 amino acids. Germline CDR1 reads SQVTM; CDR2 reads ANQGSEA. After removal of 7 bases from V and 3 bases from J, the junction contained 5 bases not matched to a gene.

V usage is TRBV7-9 and J usage is TRBJ2-1; 11 nucleotides agree with TRBD1. This CDR3 has 18 amino acids. Germline loops: CDR1 SEHNR, CDR2 FQNEAQ (reference sequence). The ends lost 1 base at V and 5 bases at J; junction bases unmatched: 10. The CDR3 sequence: CASSLGGQGARYNNEQFF. The CDR3 DNA reads as TGTGCCAGCAGCTTAGGAGGACAGGGGGCGAGATATAACAATGAGCAGTTCTTC.

This chain connects TRBV5-4 to TRBJ2-3; 8 nucleotides match TRBD2. Germline assignment: CDR1 SGHNT and CDR2 YYREEE (reference sequence). The CDR3 extends over 15 amino acids. V lost 3 bases to trimming and J lost 5 bases; unmatched junction nucleotides: 8. CDR3 coding DNA: TGTGCCAGCAGCTCCAATAGCGGGAAGATAGATACGCAGTATTTT. It encodes CASSSNSGKIDTQYF. The full variable domain, rest sourced from reference TRBV5-4 and TRBJ2-3, is ETGVTQSPTHLIKTRGQQVTLRCSSQSGHNTVSWYQQALGQGPQFIFQYYREEENGRGNFPPRFSGLQFPNYSSELNVNALELDDSALYLCASSSNSGKIDTQYFGPGTRLTVL.

The CDR3 loop reads CASRTTGSNQPQHF. For the CDR3, the DNA is TGTGCCAGCAGAACGACAGGCAGCAATCAGCCCCAGCATTTT. The chain combines TRBV7-2 with TRBJ1-5, with D tentatively TRBD1 (6 bases). The CDR3 is 14 amino acids. The germline CDR1 and CDR2 sequences are SGHTA and FQGNSA. V was shortened by 6 bases and J by 1 base, with 10 bases between the two germline ends.

The V gene is TRBV5-8, the J gene TRBJ2-3; tentative D call: TRBD1 (5 bases). CDR3 length: 15 amino acids. In germline, CDR1 is SGHTS, CDR2 YDEGEE. Trimming took off 4 bases at V and 1 base at J, with 13 bases between the two ends. CDR3 amino acids: CASSGAGTRTDTQYF. CDR3 nucleotide sequence: TGTGCCAGCAGCGGGGCAGGAACCCGCACAGATACGCAGTATTTT. The full variable domain, its missing parts supplied by reference TRBV5-8 and TRBJ2-3, is EAGVTQSPTHLIKTRGQQATLRCSPISGHTSVYWYQQALGLGLQFLLWYDEGEERNRGNFPPRFSGRQFPNYSSELNVNALELEDSALYLCASSGAGTRTDTQYFGPGTRLTVL.

This rearrangement joins TRBV18 to TRBJ1-5; TRBD1 matches at 9 bases. The germline CDR1 and CDR2 sequences are KGHSH and LQKENI. The V segment lost 5 bases and the J segment 6 bases; nucleotides outside the gene matches: 8. The CDR3 spans 15 residues. The CDR3 bases are TGTGCCAGCTCAGGTCGACAGGGGGACGGTCAGCCCCAGCATTTT. This sequence encodes CASSGRQGDGQPQHF.

This rearrangement joins TRBV10-2 to TRBJ1-6; D is undetermined. Germline V gene data show CDR1 as WSHSY and CDR2 as SAAADI. The CDR3 has 15 amino acids. V was clipped by 3 bases and J by 0 bases, with 6 bases between them. The CDR3 DNA reads as TGCGCCAGCAGTGATGCGGGCTCCTATAATTCACCCCTCCACTTT. Translated: CASSDAGSYNSPLHF.

This sequence joins TRBV18 and TRBJ2-3; 10 bases line up with TRBD2. Unmatched junction bases numbered 14, after V lost 2 bases and J lost 6 bases. The germline gives CDR1 KGHSH, CDR2 LQKENI. CDR3 length equals 18 residues. CDR3 nucleotides: TGTGCCAGCTCACCATGGACGCTAGCGGGAGAGGGATGGGATACGCAGTATTTT. Translation gives CASSPWTLAGEGWDTQYF.

The V call is TRBV6-2 or TRBV6-3, the J call TRBJ2-5; TRBD2 aligns across 10 bases. The CDR3 is 16 residues long. The ends lost 5 bases at V and 4 bases at J; junction bases unmatched: 10. Germline-derived CDR1 and CDR2 are MNHEY and SVGEGT. The CDR3 here is CASSKGIAGGTETQYF. The CDR3 DNA reads TGTGCCAGCAGTAAAGGAATAGCGGGGGGCACAGAGACCCAGTACTTC.

The chain couples TRBV7-9 to TRBJ2-5; D may be TRBD2 (7 bases). This CDR3 region has 15 residues. Germline V gene sequence: CDR1 SEHNR, CDR2 FQNEAQ (reference sequence). Trimming cost V 7 bases and J 4 bases, with 19 bases left between them. In nucleotides, the CDR3 is TGTGCCAGCACCCTCTTCGGGGGGCTAATAGAGACCCAGTACTTC. Translating gives CASTLFGGLIETQYF.

DNA for the CDR3: TGTGCCACCAGTCTGGACAGGGGAGACACCGGGGAGCTGTTTTTT. It codes for CATSLDRGDTGELFF. The V call is TRBV15, the J call TRBJ2-2, with 9 bases lining up with TRBD1. The CDR3 consists of 15 residues. Germline values: CDR1 LNHNV, CDR2 YYDKDF (reference sequence). V lost 6 bases, J lost 3 bases, and 5 bases stayed unmatched.

V is TRBV6-4 and J is TRBJ2-2; 7 bases agree with TRBD2. Germline V gene data show CDR1 as MRHNA and CDR2 as SNTAGT. The CDR3 covers 15 residues. The junction had 5 bases not matched to a gene; V was cut back by 4 bases and J by 3 bases. CDR3 sequence (DNA): TGTGCCAGCAGTGTCGGGGGGAGTTACACCGGGGAGCTGTTTTTT. Protein sequence: CASSVGGSYTGELFF.

The gene calls are TRBV7-2 and TRBJ2-5; the D gene is possibly TRBD2 (5 bases). The CDR3 loop spans 15 amino acids. Germline V CDR1 and CDR2: SGHTA, FQGNSA. Trimming pared 5 bases from V and 5 bases from J, leaving 18 bases between. CDR3 sequence reads: CASSPWSGRSETQYF. The CDR3 nucleotides are TGTGCCAGCAGCCCATGGAGCGGTCGTAGTGAGACCCAGTACTTC. Full variable domain (missing parts from reference TRBV7-2 and TRBJ2-5): GAGVSQSPSNKVTEKGKDVELRCDPISGHTALYWYRQSLGQGLEFLIYFQGNSAPDKSGLPSDRFSAERTGGSVSTLTIQRTQQEDSAVYLCASSPWSGRSETQYFGPGTRLLVL.